This T cell receptor (beta chain) was captured in a study of cytotoxic CD8 clonotypes in ibrutinib-treated CLL. Overall study: Of a cohort that held ten to twelve relapsed/refractory and 15 treatment-naive patients, about 18 were IGHV unmutated. When averaged across all of the samples, the counts came to 255,043 productive templates and more than 85,000 productive rearrangements.

General observations from the study: Samples from sustained-remission and progressing patients were taken at different times.

The germline V gene encodes CDR1 SNHLY and CDR2 FYNNEI. Trimming stripped 7 bases from V and 0 bases from J, with 13 bases between. This CDR3 spans 16 amino acids. This table comes from immunoSEQ multiplex PCR, and its TCRdb copy is limited to in-frame clones, with some not included. The sample consists of roughly 180,000 clones, roughly four fifths of them appearing once. Remarks on this clone: Antigen unknown.

The source material was PBMCs, sampled after 24 months of ibrutinib treatment. This clonotype was sampled from a human donor with chronic lymphocytic leukemia. The chain recombines TRBV2 with TRBJ2-6, with D perhaps TRBD1 (5 bases). The CDR3 region is CASKKGATSGANVLTF. CDR3 in DNA: TGTGCCAGCAAGAAAGGGGCGACCTCTGGGGCCAACGTCCTGACTTTC.